Below are 2 T cell receptor beta chains sequenced from a single sample in a study of cytomegalovirus exposure and HLA in healthy donors. The PCR employed 60 Vbeta primers together with 13 Jbeta primers. Only in-frame clones appear in the TCRdb table, and some are missing; sequencing was by immunoSEQ multiplex PCR. The sample lists roughly 290,000 clones, 80% to 90% occurring once. The sample was PBMCs. Receptor source: a woman between 18 and 29 years old in good health and CMV-seronegative.

This chain connects TRBV7-9 to TRBJ2-3; 8 bases are shared with TRBD2. Looked up from germline, CDR1 is SEHNR and CDR2 is FQNEAQ (reference sequence). The CDR3 totals 15 residues. J gave up 3 bases and V 3 bases, and 5 bases lay outside the gene matches. CDR3: CASSFPGGPTDTQYF. For the CDR3, the DNA is TGTGCCAGCAGCTTTCCGGGGGGGCCAACAGATACGCAGTATTTT.

The chain links TRBV6-5 to TRBJ2-7; D is unresolved. From germline, CDR1 is MNHEY and CDR2 SVGAGI. The CDR3 extends over 14 amino acids. V was trimmed by 0 bases and J by 1 base, leaving 7 bases between them. The CDR3 sequence is CASSYSIGSYEQYF. For the CDR3, the DNA is TGTGCCAGCAGTTACTCGATCGGGTCCTACGAGCAGTACTTC.